The present TCR beta chain was sequenced within a study of cytomegalovirus exposure and HLA in healthy donors. Findings and limits, study-wide: Productive rates of about 87% or about 30% were seen for most TCR beta V segments in an earlier analysis. In vitro work confirmed that a few CMV-associated chains recognize CMV antigens.

Primers for the PCR totalled 60 Vbeta and 13 Jbeta. Clones were read by immunoSEQ multiplex PCR, and TCRdb kept only the in-frame ones, dropping some. There are roughly 150,000 clones in the sample; 75% occur only once, and approximately 11% lies in the top ten. V trimming: 6 bases; J trimming: 1 base; junction bases outside the gene matches: 1. The CDR3 length is 13 residues. Germline V lookup: CDR1 MNHNY, CDR2 SVGAGI (reference sequence). Comment on this clone: Its antigen is as yet unknown.

The V and J genes are TRBV6-6 and TRBJ2-5, with TRBD1 identical over 8 bases. This receptor was obtained from a man in his late teens or twenties in good health and CMV-seropositive. Sequencing was done on a sample of PBMCs. The CDR3 nucleotides read TGTGCCAGCAGGGACAGGGTCCAAGAGACCCAGTACTTC. As protein: CASRDRVQETQYF.